This T cell receptor beta chain originates from a study of T cell changes during pregnancy in multiple sclerosis. V was pared by 5 bases and J by 4 bases, with 12 bases of the junction left unmatched. Germline CDR1 MNHEY, CDR2 SMNVEV (reference sequence). The length of the CDR3 is 16 residues. Using immunoSEQ multiplex PCR, the repertoire was profiled, and TCRdb retains in-frame clones only, with some absent. The sample lists about 33,000 clones; over 80% were seen once. This clone showed up just once. J is TRBJ2-7 and V is TRBV27, with 9 bases lining up with TRBD1. This clonotype was sampled from a female donor in good health, enrolled as a control in a pregnancy study. The sequenced sample was CD4+ T cells from peripheral blood mononuclear cells, obtained in the third trimester of pregnancy. CDR3 DNA: TGTGCCAGCAGTCCAAAACCGACAGGGGGAACGTACGAGCAGTACTTC. Translated, it gives CASSPKPTGGTYEQYF.